Each of the 18 T cell receptor beta chains below was sequenced from the same sample in a study of T cell responses to AZD1222 COVID-19 vaccine (dated by TCRdb to about 2021). The library was generated by the immunoSEQ multiplex PCR assay. TCRdb limited this immuneACCESS table to in-frame rearrangements with V and J called. A share of clones is missing; checked studies link under half to unresolved V genes, and the rest is unexplained. The sample yields about 130,000 clones; around 93% were counted once. The top ten clones comprise approximately 6.8% of the sample. The intended sense of this specimen's time point label: about 28 days (+/-7) after the second vaccine dose. The starting material was peripheral blood, obtained 28 days after the second AZD1222 dose. The receptors derive from an adult who received the AZD1222 COVID-19 vaccine.

The chain employs TRBV23-1 and TRBJ1-2; 9 bases are a match to TRBD1. TRBV23-1 is annotated as an ORF whose role is uncertain. J was trimmed by 11 bases and V by 4 bases; bases with no gene match: 14. The CDR3 consists of 15 residues. The CDR3 loop reads CASSPADRGTLSYTF. DNA for the CDR3: TGCGCCAGCAGTCCTGCGGACAGGGGTACCCTTAGTTACACCTTC.

This clone is a singleton in its sample. The genes are TRBV11-3 and TRBJ2-6; D ambiguous. The germline gives CDR1 SGHNT, CDR2 YENEEA. Trimming pared 1 base from V and 0 bases from J, leaving 7 bases between. The CDR3 totals 16 residues. DNA for the CDR3: TGTGCCAGCAGCTTAGTTCCGGACTCTGGGGCCAACGTCCTGACTTTC. It yields the protein CASSLVPDSGANVLTF.

The chain links TRBV3-1 (or the pseudogene TRBV3-2) to TRBJ2-7; 9 bases are a match to TRBD2. J lost 2 bases, V lost 2 bases, and 7 bases had no gene match. Germline CDR1 and CDR2: LGHDT and YNNKEL (reference sequence). This CDR3 comprises 16 residues. CDR3 residues: CASSQSETSGTYEQYF. The DNA for the CDR3 is TGTGCCAGCAGCCAATCTGAGACTAGCGGAACCTACGAGCAGTACTTC.

This chain connects TRBV5-1 to TRBJ1-1; D is possibly TRBD1 (6 bases). The V gene's germline CDR1 is SGHRS and CDR2 YFSETQ. V was pared by 0 bases and J by 5 bases, with 11 bases between. This CDR3 spans 14 amino acids. The CDR3 bases are TGCGCCAGCAGCTTGGCCTTGGGGGCAACTGAAGCTTTCTTT. This gives the protein CASSLALGATEAFF. The complete variable domain, with remaining parts taken from reference TRBV5-1 and TRBJ1-1, reads KAGVTQTPRYLIKTRGQQVTLSCSPISGHRSVSWYQQTPGQGLQFLFEYFSETQRNKGNFPGRFSGRQFSNSRSEMNVSTLELGDSALYLCASSLALGATEAFFGQGTRLTVV.

The chain combines TRBV11-3 with TRBJ1-2, with a possible D match to TRBD1 (6 bases). Per the germline V gene, CDR1 is SGHNT and CDR2 is YENEEA. The CDR3 has 19 residues. Trimming cost V 3 bases and J 1 base, with 24 bases left between them. CDR3 sequence (DNA): TGTGCCAGCAGCTTTTTTCCCGGTACAACAGGGCGTGATAACTATGGCTACACCTTC. Translating gives CASSFFPGTTGRDNYGYTF.

The chain has TRBV7-3 and TRBJ2-1, with 8 bases identical to TRBD1. Germline trimming cut 5 bases from V and 7 bases from J; bases unmatched to any gene: 10. The CDR3 totals 15 residues. From germline, CDR1 is SGHTA and CDR2 FQGTGA. The CDR3 here is CASSEWTGMGNEQFF. The DNA for the CDR3 is TGTGCCAGCAGCGAGTGGACAGGGATGGGAAATGAGCAGTTCTTC.

This chain joins TRBV18 and TRBJ1-3; TRBD1 is a possible D gene (6 bases). The CDR3 is 17 amino acids. The V end was cut by 1 base, the J end by 2 bases, with 15 bases between. Germline CDR1 and CDR2: KGHSH and LQKENI. The CDR3 region has the DNA TGTGCCAGCTCACCACTCGCAATTTGGGGGCCTGGAAACACCATATATTTT. This encodes CASSPLAIWGPGNTIYF.

This chain uses TRBV7-9 with TRBJ2-1; the D is unclear. The length of the CDR3 is 13 residues. Germline CDR1 SEHNR, CDR2 FQNEAQ (reference sequence). V was shortened by 6 bases and J by 5 bases, with 11 bases between the two germline ends. Written as DNA, the CDR3 is TGTGCCAGCAGTATTTTCGGTAACAATGAGCAGTTCTTC. Its translation: CASSIFGNNEQFF.

The rearrangement links TRBV7-3 to TRBJ2-3; D may be TRBD1 (5 bases). Germline assignment: CDR1 SGHTA and CDR2 FQGTGA. With 1 base removed from V and 3 bases from J, the gap between germline ends came to 11 bases. The CDR3 has 15 residues. As DNA, the CDR3 is TGTGCCAGCAGCTTAATGGGGCAGGGAACAGATACGCAGTATTTT. Amino acid sequence: CASSLMGQGTDTQYF.

The rearrangement links TRBV4-1 to TRBJ1-5; D perhaps matches TRBD1 (5 bases). There are 14 residues in the CDR3. V lost 1 base, J lost 6 bases, and 10 bases lay in between. Per the germline V gene, CDR1 is MGHRA and CDR2 is YSYEKL. The CDR3 DNA reads TGCGCCAGCAGCCAAGGAGGGGCGGCTCAGCCCCAGCATTTT. Its translation: CASSQGGAAQPQHF.

The chain has TRBV5-1 and TRBJ2-3; TRBD2 matches at 16 bases. Germline-derived CDR1 and CDR2 are SGHRS and YFSETQ. The V and J ends lost 3 bases and 5 bases, in that order; junction bases with no gene match: 3. This CDR3 has 16 amino acids. This CDR3 reads CASSWGLAGGLDTQYF. The DNA of the CDR3 is TGCGCCAGCAGCTGGGGACTAGCGGGGGGGCTAGATACGCAGTATTTT.

Here the CDR3 DNA reads TGTGCCAGCAGTTTGAGGGGCCCGAGCACAGATACGCAGTATTTT. Amino acid sequence: CASSLRGPSTDTQYF. This rearrangement joins TRBV28 to TRBJ2-3; either TRBD1 or TRBD2 may supply D (5 bases each). In germline, CDR1 is MDHEN, CDR2 SYDVKM. Trimming shortened V by 3 bases and J by 0 bases, and 10 bases separated the two germline ends. The CDR3 consists of 15 residues.

The CDR3 loop is CASSPEMGTVGEKLFF. The CDR3, as DNA: TGCGCCAGCAGCCCCGAGATGGGGACAGTTGGTGAAAAACTGTTTTTT. The rearrangement uses TRBV5-1 and TRBJ1-4; TRBD1 matches 7 bases. With 4 bases clipped from V and 7 bases from J, the junction kept 13 bases outside the gene matches. This CDR3 has 16 amino acids. The germline V gene encodes CDR1 SGHRS and CDR2 YFSETQ. Looking up the rest from reference TRBV5-1 and TRBJ1-4 gives the full variable domain: KAGVTQTPRYLIKTRGQQVTLSCSPISGHRSVSWYQQTPGQGLQFLFEYFSETQRNKGNFPGRFSGRQFSNSRSEMNVSTLELGDSALYLCASSPEMGTVGEKLFFGSGTQLSVL.

The CDR3 reads CASSRTVTYGYTF. The CDR3 DNA reads as TGTGCCAGCAGCCGAACAGTTACCTATGGCTACACCTTC. J is TRBJ1-2 and V is TRBV5-6, with unresolved D. Germline V gene lookup returns CDR1 SGHDT and CDR2 YYEEEE. CDR3 length: 13 residues. Trimming pared 4 bases from V and 4 bases from J, leaving 11 bases between.

The chain links TRBV15 to TRBJ2-7; unclear D gene. The CDR3 length is 14 residues. V was shortened by 4 bases and J by 8 bases, with 18 bases between the two germline ends. Germline assignment: CDR1 LNHNV and CDR2 YYDKDF (reference sequence). CDR3 sequence (DNA): TGTGCCACCAGCACCGGGTTTCGTCGAGAGAAGCAGTACTTC. This encodes CATSTGFRREKQYF.

CDR3 residues: CASRTPGQGDEYF. CDR3 DNA sequence: TGTGCCAGCAGGACACCGGGACAGGGGGACGAGTATTTT. V and J are TRBV6-5 and TRBJ2-3; 11 nucleotides align to TRBD1. The germline V gene encodes CDR1 MNHEY and CDR2 SVGAGI. The CDR3 is 13 amino acids. Trimming at V came to 6 bases and at J to 13 bases, leaving 9 bases not matched to a gene.

Here the CDR3 DNA reads TGTGCCAGCAGCTTCCGTGGGACAGCTCTCTGGTTGGGTTTGGAGACCCAGTACTTC. Translation: CASSFRGTALWLGLETQYF. V is TRBV28 and J is TRBJ2-5; TRBD1 matches at 7 bases. From germline, CDR1 is MDHEN and CDR2 SYDVKM. Unmatched junction bases numbered 24, after V lost 6 bases and J lost 5 bases. The CDR3 consists of 19 residues.

V and J are TRBV7-3 and TRBJ1-1; no firm D call. This CDR3 region has 13 residues. CDR1 and CDR2 (germline): SGHTA, FQGTGA. V dropped 5 bases and J dropped 3 bases, with 10 bases sitting between them. DNA for the CDR3: TGTGCCAGCAGCGGGAGGCGGGACACTGAAGCTTTCTTT. It encodes CASSGRRDTEAFF.